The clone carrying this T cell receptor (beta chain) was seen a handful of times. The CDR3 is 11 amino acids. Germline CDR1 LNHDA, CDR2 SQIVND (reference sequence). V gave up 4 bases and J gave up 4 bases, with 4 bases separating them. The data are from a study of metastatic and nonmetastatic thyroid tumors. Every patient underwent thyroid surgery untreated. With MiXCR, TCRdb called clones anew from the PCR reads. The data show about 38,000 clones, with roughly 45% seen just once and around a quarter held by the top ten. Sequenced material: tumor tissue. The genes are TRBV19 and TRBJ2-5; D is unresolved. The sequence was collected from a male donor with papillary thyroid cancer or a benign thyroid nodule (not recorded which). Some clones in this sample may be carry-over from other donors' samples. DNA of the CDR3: TGTGCCAGTAGTAGGGGAGAGACCCAGTACTTC. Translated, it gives CASSRGETQYF.